This TCR beta chain is drawn from a study of T cells in Graves' hyperthyroidism and ophthalmopathy. On the study more broadly: Upon initial diagnosis and before any treatment, peripheral blood was collected.

This clonotype was recorded many times. Antigen unknown. Uncontrolled infection, other autoimmune disease, pregnancy or lactation disqualified patients from enrolment. Study-level findings and limits: Most clonotypes expanded in the thyroid (above 0.001) were also present in blood.

Amplification of TCR beta CDR3 regions was performed using RNA transcripts as template. TCR CDR3 underwent first-round RT-PCR with the HTBI primer set. TCRdb itself ran the multiplex PCR reads through MiXCR, one entry per CDR3 protein. The table records approximately 330,000 distinct CDR3 sequences, about 13% of them present only once. The CDR3 runs 13 residues. Deletions cut 1 base from V and 4 bases from J, with 8 bases between. The germline gives CDR1 DFQATT, CDR2 SNEGSKA (reference sequence). The V gene is TRBV20-1, the J gene TRBJ1-5; D remains unclear. The source of this sequence is a woman in her 40s with Graves' ophthalmopathy. The sample comprised blood. In DNA, the CDR3 is TGCAGTGCTAGAGTTATAGGGAATCAGCCCCAGCATTTT. Translation: CSARVIGNQPQHF.